Below, 25 T cell receptor beta chains from the same sample are listed, as sequenced in a study of siplizumab effects on memory and regulatory T cells. Using immunoSEQ multiplex PCR, the repertoire was profiled, and TCRdb retains in-frame clones only, with some absent. The repertoire has approximately 56,000 clones, around 97% of them found once; the top ten carry roughly 0.99%. What was sequenced was naive CD8+ T cells sorted from blood. The receptors originated from a human donor in good health.

The genes are TRBV29-1 and TRBJ2-7; 11 bases line up with TRBD1. The length of the CDR3 is 11 residues. Losses at the gene ends were 6 bases for V and 6 bases for J; bases not matched to a gene: 1. From germline, CDR1 is SQVTM and CDR2 ANQGSEA. The CDR3 nucleotides are TGCAGCGTCGGGACAGGGGGCGAGCAGTACTTC. Amino acid sequence: CSVGTGGEQYF.

The rearrangement joins TRBV4-1 to TRBJ2-7; possibly TRBD1 for D (5 bases). There are 17 residues in the CDR3. V was clipped by 5 bases and J by 0 bases, with 20 bases between them. CDR1 is MGHRA and CDR2 is YSYEKL in the germline V gene. In DNA form, the CDR3 reads TGCGCCAGCAGCTTAAAAGAGGCGGACACCCACTCCTACGAGCAGTACTTC. This sequence encodes CASSLKEADTHSYEQYF.

The V call is TRBV7-3, the J call TRBJ2-3; 9 bases are shared with TRBD1. Germline V gene sequence: CDR1 SGHTA, CDR2 FQGTGA. Trimming cost V 5 bases and J 1 base; bases outside gene matches: 4. The CDR3 spans 15 residues. In DNA form, the CDR3 reads TGTGCCAGCAGCACAGGGGGCTTTCGCACAGATACGCAGTATTTT. The encoded protein is CASSTGGFRTDTQYF.

This clone was detected once. The rearrangement uses TRBV9 and TRBJ2-3; 7 positions match TRBD2. The CDR3 loop spans 15 amino acids. Unmatched junction bases numbered 7, after V lost 0 bases and J lost 6 bases. The germline V gene encodes CDR1 SGDLS and CDR2 YYNGEE. The CDR3 region has the DNA TGTGCCAGCAGCGTAGCGGGGGGAGAGAGGGATACGCAGTATTTT. Amino acid sequence: CASSVAGGERDTQYF.

The V call is TRBV29-1, the J call TRBJ2-1, with D unresolved. The germline V gene encodes CDR1 SQVTM and CDR2 ANQGSEA. The CDR3 totals 12 residues. Trimming pared 1 base from V and 4 bases from J, leaving 5 bases between. In DNA form, the CDR3 reads TGCAGCGTTGAAGTGGAATACAATGAGCAGTTCTTC. Its protein product is CSVEVEYNEQFF.

The V and J genes are TRBV27 and TRBJ1-1; no definite D call. V was pared by 0 bases and J by 7 bases, with 12 bases between. The CDR3 has 14 residues. The germline V gene encodes CDR1 MNHEY and CDR2 SMNVEV (reference sequence). The CDR3 DNA reads as TGTGCCAGCAGTTTATCGAATCGAGCAGGTGAAGCTTTCTTT. Translation: CASSLSNRAGEAFF.

The genes are TRBV6-6 and TRBJ2-7; D is perhaps TRBD1 or TRBD2 (5 bases each). Germline lookup yields CDR1 MNHNY and CDR2 SVGAGI (reference sequence). The CDR3 totals 15 residues. The germline V and J ends were trimmed by 4 bases and 5 bases, with 18 bases remaining between them. The CDR3 DNA is TGTGCCAGCAGTTTTACCGGGACCGGCAGCGACGAGCAGTACTTC. It codes for CASSFTGTGSDEQYF.

The count of this clone is one. The V and J genes are TRBV4-1 and TRBJ2-7; 9 nucleotides align to TRBD2. Germline V gene data show CDR1 as MGHRA and CDR2 as YSYEKL. J was trimmed by 6 bases and V by 4 bases; bases with no gene match: 13. CDR3 length: 16 amino acids. The CDR3 DNA follows: TGCGCCAGCAGCCTCACCTTGACTAGCGGAACCGGCGAGCAGTACTTC. This codes for CASSLTLTSGTGEQYF.

The chain recombines TRBV6-6 with TRBJ1-1; D gene uncertain. The V end was cut by 7 bases, the J end by 1 base, with 4 bases between. CDR1 MNHNY and CDR2 SVGAGI come from the germline V gene (reference sequence). This CDR3 comprises 11 residues. The CDR3 loop reads CASIKNTEAFF. Written as DNA, the CDR3 is TGTGCCAGCATTAAGAACACTGAAGCTTTCTTT.

The CDR3 loop reads CASSVAGLGGGESNTEAFF. CDR3 sequence (DNA): TGTGCCAGCAGCGTAGCGGGTTTAGGAGGGGGGGAATCGAACACTGAAGCTTTCTTT. The V and J genes are TRBV9 and TRBJ1-1; perhaps TRBD1 as D (6 bases). The CDR3 length is 19 residues. The V and J ends lost 0 bases and 1 base respectively, with 22 bases between them. Germline-derived CDR1 and CDR2 are SGDLS and YYNGEE.

The rearrangement joins TRBV5-7 to TRBJ2-3; tentatively, D is TRBD2 (6 bases). TRBV5-7 counts as an open reading frame of uncertain function. This CDR3 contains 16 residues. Trimming removed 4 bases at V and 4 bases at J, with 19 bases between. For the CDR3, the DNA is TGTGCCAGCAGCCAGCGGGCCCAGGGTTTCGCAGATACGCAGTATTTT. Translated, it gives CASSQRAQGFADTQYF.

This clone came up once. The rearrangement uses TRBV4-1 and TRBJ2-1, with 9 bases lining up with TRBD2. There are 14 residues in the CDR3. Germline values: CDR1 MGHRA, CDR2 YSYEKL. V trimming: 0 bases; J trimming: 8 bases; junction bases outside the gene matches: 2. The DNA for the CDR3 is TGCGCCAGCAGCCAAGAGACTAGCGGTTATGAGCAGTTCTTC. It is translated as CASSQETSGYEQFF.

The chain carries TRBV2 and TRBJ1-5; D is possibly TRBD1 (5 bases). Trimming removed 0 bases at V and 3 bases at J, with 12 bases between. CDR3 size: 16 residues. CDR1 SNHLY and CDR2 FYNNEI come from the germline V gene. Here the CDR3 reads CASSEASAGPNQPQHF. The CDR3, as DNA: TGTGCCAGCAGTGAAGCGTCGGCAGGGCCCAATCAGCCCCAGCATTTT.

The V call is TRBV29-1, the J call TRBJ2-3; possible D gene TRBD2, 6 bases. From germline, CDR1 is SQVTM and CDR2 ANQGSEA. The CDR3 sequence is 14 residues long. V gave up 4 bases and J gave up 4 bases, with 15 bases separating them. Written as DNA, the CDR3 is TGCAGCGTTGCGGACGCAGGCGGGGCAGATACGCAGTATTTT. Translated: CSVADAGGADTQYF.

Only one count was recorded for this clone. The chain is built from TRBV29-1 and TRBJ1-2; perhaps TRBD1 as D (5 bases). The CDR3 consists of 14 residues. The germline V gene encodes CDR1 SQVTM and CDR2 ANQGSEA. Trimming cost V 3 bases and J 4 bases, with 15 bases left between them. The CDR3 sequence is CSVDRDRELYGYTF. DNA for the CDR3: TGCAGCGTTGACCGGGACCGTGAACTCTATGGCTACACCTTC.

The J gene is TRBJ2-7, the V gene TRBV7-9; D possibly corresponds to TRBD2 (5 bases). The length of the CDR3 is 14 residues. The V gene lost 1 base and the J gene lost 3 bases, with 10 bases spanning the gap. Germline V CDR1 and CDR2: SEHNR, FQNEAQ (reference sequence). CDR3 nucleotide sequence: TGTGCCAGCAGCTTAGATTCCGAGGGCTACGAGCAGTACTTC. Amino acid sequence: CASSLDSEGYEQYF.

This clone was seen just once. This sequence joins TRBV4-1 and TRBJ1-5; 9 bases are shared with TRBD1. Germline trimming cut 1 base from V and 5 bases from J; bases unmatched to any gene: 3. Germline-derived CDR1 and CDR2 are MGHRA and YSYEKL. The CDR3 contains 15 residues. For the CDR3, the DNA is TGCGCCAGCAGCCAAGTCAGGACAGGGGATCAGCCCCAGCATTTT. Protein sequence: CASSQVRTGDQPQHF.

The V call is TRBV28, the J call TRBJ2-1, with D possibly TRBD2 on 5 matching bases. The CDR3 sequence is 13 residues long. CDR1 MDHEN and CDR2 SYDVKM come from the germline V gene. V was cut by 5 bases and J by 9 bases, with 14 bases left in between. In nucleotides, the CDR3 is TGTGCCAGCAGTCGTACCGAGGGTGCTGAGCAGTTCTTC. Protein: CASSRTEGAEQFF. Complete variable domain (other parts from reference TRBV28 and TRBJ2-1): DVKVTQSSRYLVKRTGEKVFLECVQDMDHENMFWYRQDPGLGLRLIYFSYDVKMKEKGDIPEGYSVSREKKERFSLILESASTNQTSMYLCASSRTEGAEQFFGPGTRLTVL.

Here the CDR3 DNA reads TGCAGCGTTGACGGGACTAGCGGGAAAGATACGCAGTATTTT. The encoded protein is CSVDGTSGKDTQYF. V is TRBV29-1 and J is TRBJ2-3; 13 bases align to TRBD2. CDR1 and CDR2 (germline): SQVTM, ANQGSEA. V shed 3 bases and J 5 bases; nucleotides not matched to a gene: 2. The CDR3 spans 14 residues.

V gene TRBV29-1 combines with J gene TRBJ2-1; tentatively, D is TRBD1 (7 bases). The CDR3 is 14 amino acids. Trimming cost V 5 bases and J 11 bases, with 22 bases left between them. The germline V gene has CDR1 SQVTM and CDR2 ANQGSEA. In DNA form, the CDR3 reads TGCAGCGTTCCCGTGATAGCGGCAGGGGGGAAGCAGTTCTTC. It specifies CSVPVIAAGGKQFF.

The count of this clone is one. CDR3 sequence (DNA): TGTGCCAGCAGGGAGAGCGGAGCTCTCTACAATGAGCAGTTCTTC. Amino acids: CASRESGALYNEQFF. The chain is built from TRBV2 and TRBJ2-1; D may be TRBD2 (5 bases). This CDR3 has 15 amino acids. Trimming left V 6 bases short and J 3 bases short, with 15 bases between. CDR1 and CDR2 (germline): SNHLY, FYNNEI. The whole variable domain, remainder taken from reference TRBV2 and TRBJ2-1, is EPEVTQTPSHQVTQMGQEVILRCVPISNHLYFYWYRQILGQKVEFLVSFYNNEISEKSEIFDDQFSVERPDGSNFTLKIRSTKLEDSAMYFCASRESGALYNEQFFGPGTRLTVL.

The V gene is TRBV5-5, the J gene TRBJ2-1; 11 bases match TRBD2. CDR3 size: 16 residues. The V and J ends lost 5 bases and 6 bases, in that order; junction bases with no gene match: 10. The V gene's germline CDR1 is SGHKS and CDR2 YYEKEE (reference sequence). CDR3 sequence reads: CASRGLAGLQSNEQFF. The DNA of the CDR3 is TGTGCCAGCAGAGGACTAGCGGGCCTTCAGAGCAATGAGCAGTTCTTC.

The chain couples TRBV7-3 to TRBJ2-3; D is possibly TRBD2 (5 bases). CDR3 length equals 16 residues. CDR1 SGHTA and CDR2 FQGTGA come from the germline V gene. The V and J ends lost 4 bases and 1 base respectively, with 15 bases between them. CDR3 nucleotides: TGTGCCAGCAGCTCCCTGCTTGGAGGCGGCACAGATACGCAGTATTTT. Encoded protein: CASSSLLGGGTDTQYF.

The chain carries TRBV7-9 and TRBJ2-2; 9 bases match TRBD2. CDR3 length: 15 residues. The germline gives CDR1 SEHNR, CDR2 FQNEAQ (reference sequence). Losses at the gene ends were 3 bases for V and 6 bases for J; bases not matched to a gene: 5. The CDR3 region is CASSFGGRAPGELFF. CDR3 coding DNA: TGTGCCAGCAGCTTCGGCGGGAGGGCCCCCGGGGAGCTGTTTTTT.

This clone was seen only once. This CDR3 reads CASRAGQGVKGYTF. CDR3 nucleotides: TGTGCCAGCAGAGCAGGGCAGGGGGTGAAGGGCTACACCTTC. This chain joins TRBV5-6 and TRBJ1-2, with 7 positions matching TRBD1. The CDR3 has 14 residues. Per germline, CDR1 SGHDT and CDR2 YYEEEE. V lost 5 bases, J lost 8 bases, and 12 bases stayed unmatched.